These 21 T cell receptor beta chains share one sample of origin, sequenced in a study of technical replicates of blood from a handful of donors. Clones were read by immunoSEQ multiplex PCR, and TCRdb kept only the in-frame ones, dropping some. The table records around 93,000 clones, about 95% of them present only once. Sequencing used T cells isolated from PBMCs. The receptors derive from a human donor in good health.

This clone was picked up one time. In DNA form, the CDR3 reads TGTGCCAGCAGCGCACAGGGGTCCCCATACTACGAGCAGTACTTC. It codes for CASSAQGSPYYEQYF. J is TRBJ2-7 and V is TRBV5-5; 7 bases align to TRBD1. The CDR3 has 15 amino acids. V was pared by 4 bases and J by 3 bases, with 10 bases of the junction left unmatched. CDR1 is SGHKS, CDR2 YYEKEE, per germline (reference sequence). Together with reference TRBV5-5 and TRBJ2-7, the CDR3 gives the full variable domain: DAGVTQSPTHLIKTRGQQVTLRCSPISGHKSVSWYQQVLGQGPQFIFQYYEKEERGRGNFPDRFSARQFPNYSSELNVNALLLGDSALYLCASSAQGSPYYEQYFGPGTRLTVT.

This chain joins TRBV10-3 and TRBJ2-1; 11 bases match TRBD2. With V trimmed by 6 bases and J by 5 bases, 0 bases remained unmatched. The length of the CDR3 is 13 residues. Germline CDR1 is ENHRY and CDR2 is SYGVKD. This chain's CDR3 is CAIRTSGDNEQFF. CDR3 bases: TGTGCCATCAGGACTAGCGGGGACAATGAGCAGTTCTTC.

The chain uses TRBV27 and TRBJ2-7, with 7 bases aligning to TRBD1. The V segment lost 3 bases and the J segment 3 bases; nucleotides outside the gene matches: 11. The CDR3 runs 16 residues. The germline CDR1 and CDR2 sequences are MNHEY and SMNVEV (reference sequence). The CDR3 sequence: CASSFLDRRGNYEQYF. The CDR3 DNA reads as TGTGCCAGCAGTTTCCTGGACAGGAGAGGGAACTACGAGCAGTACTTC.

The chain has TRBV7-6 and TRBJ2-2; TRBD2 matches 9 bases. V trimming: 6 bases; J trimming: 7 bases; junction bases outside the gene matches: 6. The CDR3 sequence is 14 residues long. Germline CDR1 is SGHVS and CDR2 is FNYEAQ. As DNA, the CDR3 is TGTGCCAGCAGAGGAGCGGGAGGAGGCGGGGAGCTGTTTTTT. Translating it yields CASRGAGGGGELFF.

The rearrangement uses TRBV28 and TRBJ2-7; D remains ambiguous. The CDR3 is made up of 12 amino acids. CDR1 and CDR2 from the germline V gene are MDHEN and SYDVKM. The V and J ends lost 1 base and 7 bases respectively, with 8 bases between them. CDR3 sequence: CASSLSGGEQYF. Written as DNA, the CDR3 is TGTGCCAGCAGTTTATCTGGCGGTGAGCAGTACTTC. The variable domain in full, with the rest retrieved from reference TRBV28 and TRBJ2-7, is DVKVTQSSRYLVKRTGEKVFLECVQDMDHENMFWYRQDPGLGLRLIYFSYDVKMKEKGDIPEGYSVSREKKERFSLILESASTNQTSMYLCASSLSGGEQYFGPGTRLTVT.

The chain is built from TRBV7-8 and TRBJ1-5; D unresolved. Per germline, CDR1 SGHVS and CDR2 FQNEAQ. V was pared by 10 bases and J by 1 base, with 8 bases between. This CDR3 contains 12 residues. The CDR3 reads CAIGSSNQPQHF. CDR3 nucleotides: TGTGCCATCGGGTCCAGCAATCAGCCCCAGCATTTT.

CDR3 sequence reads: CASRRQDYGYTF. In DNA, the CDR3 is TGTGCCAGTAGAAGACAGGACTATGGCTACACCTTC. The rearrangement links TRBV19 to TRBJ1-2, with D possibly TRBD1 on 6 matching bases. CDR3 size: 12 residues. The germline V and J ends were trimmed by 6 bases and 3 bases, with 8 bases remaining between them. Germline CDR1 reads LNHDA; CDR2 reads SQIVND (reference sequence).

The chain is built from TRBV5-3 and TRBJ1-2, with D tentatively TRBD1 (5 bases). TRBV5-3 is sorted into the ORF group, with uncertain function. Trimming shortened V by 8 bases and J by 3 bases, and 17 bases separated the two germline ends. The CDR3 contains 14 residues. CDR3 coding DNA: TGTGCCAGCAGCCTCGGCAGGGCTGACTATGGCTACACCTTC. As protein: CASSLGRADYGYTF.

This chain joins TRBV29-1 and TRBJ2-5; 9 bases are a match to TRBD1. The better agreement between TRBJ2-7 and the DNA end casts doubt on the J call. Germline lookup yields CDR1 SQVTM and CDR2 ANQGSEA. The CDR3 spans 13 residues. The CDR3 sequence is CSARTGDTYEQYF. CDR3 coding DNA: TGCAGCGCCCGGACAGGGGACACCTACGAGCAGTACTTC.

The chain recombines TRBV19 with TRBJ2-4; weak D call: TRBD1 (5 bases). Trimming cost V 5 bases and J 4 bases, with 15 bases left between them. Germline CDR1 and CDR2: LNHDA and SQIVND (reference sequence). The CDR3 consists of 15 residues. Here the CDR3 reads CASSSIGQGKNIQYF. The CDR3 nucleotides read TGTGCCAGTAGTTCTATCGGGCAGGGTAAAAACATTCAGTACTTC.

Notes on this clone: A junction boundary mismatches the germline segment, possibly from a read error. The chain links TRBV7-7 to TRBJ2-2; 11 bases match TRBD2. Germline V gene lookup returns CDR1 SSHAT and CDR2 FNYEAQ (reference sequence). CDR3 length equals 16 residues. CDR3 protein: CASSEPLAGGTGELFF. Written as DNA, the CDR3 is TGTGCTAGCAGCGAACCGCTAGCGGGAGGTACCGGGGAGCTGTTTTTT.

The chain joins TRBV2 to TRBJ2-1; TRBD2 aligns across 11 bases. The CDR3 sequence is 14 residues long. The germline CDR1 and CDR2 sequences are SNHLY and FYNNEI. The V segment lost 4 bases and the J segment 14 bases; nucleotides outside the gene matches: 10. CDR3 loop: CASSAELAGVEEFF. DNA for the CDR3: TGTGCCAGCAGTGCTGAACTAGCGGGAGTCGAGGAGTTCTTC.

The J gene is TRBJ2-7, the V gene TRBV10-1; the match to TRBD1 covers 7 bases. Germline loops: CDR1 WNHNN, CDR2 SYGVQD (reference sequence). Trimming took 3 bases from V and 2 from J; bases not matched to a gene: 10. This CDR3 region has 16 residues. CDR3 bases: TGCGCCAGCAGTGATCCCGAGGGGGCCGAACCCTACGAGCAGTACTTC. Translated, it gives CASSDPEGAEPYEQYF.

The J gene is TRBJ2-7, the V gene TRBV30; D is unresolved. This CDR3 region has 12 residues. Per the germline V gene, CDR1 is GTSNPN and CDR2 is SVGIG (reference sequence). V was shortened by 2 bases and J by 3 bases, with 8 bases between the two germline ends. Written as DNA, the CDR3 is TGTGCCTGGAGTCCTAGTTACTACGAGCAGTACTTC. Its translation is CAWSPSYYEQYF.

The V and J genes are TRBV27 and TRBJ1-5; TRBD1 might be the D (5 bases). Trimming left V 2 bases short and J 5 bases short, with 7 bases between. This CDR3 comprises 13 residues. CDR1 MNHEY and CDR2 SMNVEV come from the germline V gene (reference sequence). CDR3 residues: CASSLGGYQPQHF. CDR3 nucleotides: TGTGCCAGCAGTTTAGGGGGGTATCAGCCCCAGCATTTT.

The V gene is TRBV5-6, the J gene TRBJ2-7; TRBD1 is a possible D gene (5 bases). The CDR3 loop spans 15 amino acids. Trimming took off 2 bases at V and 2 bases at J, with 14 bases between the two ends. The V gene's germline CDR1 is SGHDT and CDR2 YYEEEE. The CDR3: CASSFKTEGAYEQYF. CDR3 DNA: TGTGCCAGCAGCTTTAAGACAGAAGGAGCCTACGAGCAGTACTTC.

The rearrangement uses TRBV30 and TRBJ2-5, with TRBD1 matching over 10 bases. Germline CDR1 GTSNPN, CDR2 SVGIG (reference sequence). The CDR3 has 13 amino acids. V trimming: 2 bases; J trimming: 5 bases; junction bases outside the gene matches: 2. The CDR3 sequence: CAWSRQGAETQYF. The CDR3 DNA sequence: TGTGCCTGGAGTAGACAGGGGGCTGAGACCCAGTACTTC.

The chain uses TRBV15 and TRBJ2-7; 9 positions agree with TRBD1. This CDR3 region has 16 residues. V shed 1 base and J 2 bases; nucleotides not matched to a gene: 6. Germline values: CDR1 LNHNV, CDR2 YYDKDF (reference sequence). This chain's CDR3 is CATSRGGGTGTYEQYF. CDR3 in DNA: TGTGCCACCAGCAGAGGAGGAGGGACAGGGACCTACGAGCAGTACTTC.

This clone is a singleton in its sample. V usage is TRBV5-1 and J usage is TRBJ2-1; a weak D match, TRBD1 (5 bases). The CDR3 has 13 amino acids. V was cut by 4 bases and J by 6 bases, with 11 bases left in between. Germline CDR1 SGHRS, CDR2 YFSETQ. The CDR3 here is CASSPWTSNEQFF. The CDR3 DNA reads as TGCGCCAGCAGCCCGTGGACAAGCAATGAGCAGTTCTTC.

This chain uses TRBV5-6 with TRBJ2-5, with a possible D match to TRBD2 (6 bases). The ends were cut back, 3 bases at V and 5 bases at J, with 17 bases in the middle. The CDR3 runs to 15 residues. Germline V gene sequence: CDR1 SGHDT, CDR2 YYEEEE. The CDR3 DNA reads as TGTGCCAGCAGCTCTGAAGGGGACTTCCTTGAGACCCAGTACTTC. Translated, it gives CASSSEGDFLETQYF.

The chain couples TRBV28 to TRBJ2-3, with TRBD2 identical over 11 bases. V shed 11 bases and J 4 bases; nucleotides not matched to a gene: 8. This CDR3 has 14 amino acids. Germline V lookup: CDR1 MDHEN, CDR2 SYDVKM. For the CDR3, the DNA is TGTGCCGGGGGTAGCGGGAGGGCCCCAGATACGCAGTATTTT. It encodes CAGGSGRAPDTQYF.